These 28 T cell receptor beta chains share one sample of origin, sequenced in a study of sequential checkpoint blockade in melanoma. This table comes from immunoSEQ multiplex PCR, and its TCRdb copy is limited to in-frame clones, with some not included. This sample has about 16,000 clones, with approximately 93% found just once. Treatment specified: randomized to nivolumab then ipilimumab (arm A) or the reverse (arm B). The sample in question was CD8+ T cells sorted from blood (inferred from file names), obtained from a patient given nivolumab and ipilimumab in sequence. The receptor source for this set is a human donor with melanoma.

The chain uses TRBV7-9 and TRBJ2-7; D unclear. The CDR3 length is 12 residues. The ends were cut back, 1 base at V and 9 bases at J, with 10 bases in the middle. From germline, CDR1 is SEHNR and CDR2 FQNEAQ (reference sequence). CDR3: CASSLGARGQYV. The CDR3 DNA sequence: TGTGCCAGCAGCTTAGGAGCCAGAGGGCAGTACGTC.

J is TRBJ1-2 and V is TRBV11-2, with D unclear. Deletions cut 2 bases from V and 3 bases from J, with 7 bases between. CDR1 and CDR2 (germline): SGHAT, FQNNGV. This CDR3 has 13 amino acids. The CDR3 DNA follows: TGTGCCAGCAGCTTAAACAGATACTATGGCTACACCTTC. It codes for CASSLNRYYGYTF.

The V call is TRBV7-6, the J call TRBJ2-7, with 8 bases lining up with TRBD2. Unmatched junction bases numbered 4, after V lost 1 base and J lost 5 bases. The CDR3 is made up of 14 amino acids. Germline values: CDR1 SGHVS, CDR2 FNYEAQ. DNA of the CDR3: TGTGCCAGCAGCTTAGGCGGGAGGAAGGACGAGCAGTACTTC. As protein: CASSLGGRKDEQYF.

Here the CDR3 reads CASSSGAGAEAFF. The CDR3 nucleotides are TGTGCCAGCAGCTCCGGGGCGGGGGCTGAAGCTTTCTTT. The chain carries TRBV11-2 and TRBJ1-1; D perhaps matches TRBD1 (5 bases). Trimming removed 4 bases from V and 6 bases from J, with 12 bases in between. The CDR3 totals 13 residues. Germline V gives CDR1 SGHAT, CDR2 FQNNGV.

The chain joins TRBV25-1 to TRBJ1-1, with 7 bases that match TRBD1. This CDR3 is built from 14 residues. J lost 1 base, V lost 6 bases, and 5 bases had no gene match. Germline V CDR1 and CDR2: MGHDK, SYGVNS. The CDR3 region is CASRFQGGNTEAFF. The DNA of the CDR3 is TGTGCCAGCAGATTTCAGGGGGGGAACACTGAAGCTTTCTTT.

The chain employs TRBV21-1 and TRBJ2-7; no check of the table's D call, TRBD2, against the DNA was made. TRBV21-1 is noted as a pseudogene. The CDR3 extends over 16 amino acids. CDR3 loop: CASSKDPGRHNYEQYF. The CDR3 region has the DNA TGTGCCAGCAGCAAGGATCCTGGGAGACACAATTACGAGCAGTACTTC.

This clone was seen just once. Since a far larger clone is one base different, this is likely a read error. Other DNA sequences in the same sample also yield this CDR3. The V and J genes are TRBV5-6 and TRBJ2-7; 7 bases are shared with TRBD1. Germline V CDR1 and CDR2: SGHDT, YYEEEE. The V and J ends lost 0 bases and 7 bases, in that order; junction bases with no gene match: 7. The CDR3 is made up of 14 amino acids. The CDR3 DNA sequence: TGTGCCAGCAGCTTGGGTGGGACAGACTATGAGCAGTACGTC. This codes for CASSLGGTDYEQYV.

This rearrangement joins TRBV11-2 to TRBJ1-1; D gene ambiguous. The CDR3 is 12 residues long. V was cut by 7 bases and J by 6 bases, with 12 bases left in between. The V gene's germline CDR1 is SGHAT and CDR2 FQNNGV. CDR3 region: CASTPSVSEAFF. For the CDR3, the DNA is TGTGCCAGCACCCCTTCCGTGTCTGAAGCTTTCTTT.

The chain carries TRBV9 and TRBJ2-7; TRBD2 aligns across 10 bases. CDR1 and CDR2 from the germline V gene are SGDLS and YYNGEE. Unmatched junction bases numbered 8, after V lost 0 bases and J lost 2 bases. The CDR3 has 17 amino acids. In DNA form, the CDR3 reads TGTGCCAGCAGCGTAGGAGGAGGGCTAGCGGGGGCCTACGAGCAGTACTTC. Translation gives CASSVGGGLAGAYEQYF.

This chain links TRBV5-6 with TRBJ1-5; D is unclear. The germline CDR1 and CDR2 sequences are SGHDT and YYEEEE. The V end lost 0 bases, the J end lost 6 bases, and 7 bases lay between the germline ends. CDR3 length equals 13 residues. As DNA, the CDR3 is TGTGCCAGCAGCTTGGGAGGGCTTCAGCCCCAGCATTTT. Translation gives CASSLGGLQPQHF.

The chain links TRBV11-2 to TRBJ1-2; no definite D call. Trimming stripped 1 base from V and 7 bases from J, with 4 bases between. The V gene's germline CDR1 is SGHAT and CDR2 FQNNGV. The CDR3 spans 11 residues. CDR3 in DNA: TGTGCCAGCAGCTTAGCGGTTGGCTACACCTTC. It codes for CASSLAVGYTF.

The chain has TRBV27 and TRBJ2-7; a possible D gene is TRBD2 (6 bases). The CDR3 sequence is 14 residues long. Trimming cost V 5 bases and J 0 bases, with 11 bases left between them. In germline, CDR1 is MNHEY, CDR2 SMNVEV (reference sequence). As DNA, the CDR3 is TGTGCCAGCAGTCAGAACGGGGGCTCCTACGAGCAGTACTTC. It codes for CASSQNGGSYEQYF.

The genes are TRBV19 and TRBJ1-5, with no clear D. The germline gives CDR1 LNHDA, CDR2 SQIVND (reference sequence). The CDR3 consists of 13 residues. V gave up 3 bases and J gave up 5 bases, with 8 bases separating them. CDR3 in DNA: TGTGCCAGTAGTATCGTATTATATCAGCCCCAGCATTTT. This gives the protein CASSIVLYQPQHF.

V is TRBV6-7 and J is TRBJ2-7, with 10 nucleotides matching TRBD1. TRBV6-7 falls under the ORF class, with uncertain function. The V gene end was trimmed by 6 bases and the J gene end by 3 bases; junction bases not matched to a gene: 8. The CDR3 covers 15 residues. The CDR3 nucleotides read TGTGCCAGCAGCGGAACTCGGGACAGGGGCTACGAGCAGTACTTC. It yields the protein CASSGTRDRGYEQYF.

The chain links TRBV28 to TRBJ1-5; 8 bases line up with TRBD1. The CDR3 totals 15 residues. The germline V gene encodes CDR1 MDHEN and CDR2 SYDVKM. The V gene end was trimmed by 6 bases and the J gene end by 3 bases; junction bases not matched to a gene: 7. DNA of the CDR3: TGTGCCAGCAGCCGGACAGGGACCTTCAATCAGCCCCAGCATTTT. Amino acid sequence: CASSRTGTFNQPQHF.

The rearrangement joins TRBV11-2 to TRBJ2-7, with D possibly matching TRBD1 (5 bases). This CDR3 is 14 amino acids long. Trimming removed 1 base from V and 1 base from J, with 8 bases in between. Per the germline V gene, CDR1 is SGHAT and CDR2 is FQNNGV. This CDR3 is CASSLVPGSYEQYV. DNA for the CDR3: TGTGCCAGCAGCTTAGTCCCAGGGTCCTACGAGCAGTACGTC.

The chain joins TRBV28 to TRBJ2-5; perhaps TRBD2 as D (6 bases). The J call may be faulty, since TRBJ2-7 better matches the DNA end. The length of the CDR3 is 13 residues. CDR1 MDHEN and CDR2 SYDVKM come from the germline V gene. The CDR3 spells CASKGGTSYEQYF. The CDR3 DNA is TGTGCCAGTAAGGGCGGGACCTCCTACGAGCAGTACTTC.

CDR3 sequence reads: CASSVGSREHSYEQYF. The CDR3 region has the DNA TGTGCCAGCAGCGTAGGAAGCAGGGAACATTCCTACGAGCAGTACTTC. The chain links TRBV9 to TRBJ2-7; maybe TRBD1 (5 bases). V lost 0 bases to trimming and J lost 1 base, with 14 bases between them. This CDR3 is 16 amino acids long. CDR1 SGDLS and CDR2 YYNGEE come from the germline V gene.

The rearrangement links TRBV27 to TRBJ1-3; D gene unclear. Trimming left V 6 bases short and J 0 bases short, with 6 bases between. In germline, CDR1 is MNHEY, CDR2 SMNVEV (reference sequence). The CDR3 has 13 residues. CDR3 sequence: CASSPVSGNTIYF. CDR3 sequence (DNA): TGTGCCAGCAGCCCGGTCTCTGGAAACACCATATATTTT.

This clone was counted a few times. This chain links TRBV4-2 with TRBJ2-7; TRBD1 aligns across 9 bases. The CDR3 runs 17 residues. Trimming at V came to 5 bases and at J to 0 bases, leaving 11 bases not matched to a gene. CDR1 LGHNA and CDR2 YNFKEQ come from the germline V gene. In DNA form, the CDR3 reads TGTGCCAGCAGCTTTCCCCCCGGGACAGGGAACTCCTACGAGCAGTACTTC. It codes for CASSFPPGTGNSYEQYF.

The genes are TRBV18 and TRBJ2-7; D not certain. Germline CDR1 and CDR2: KGHSH and LQKENI. V was shortened by 3 bases and J by 0 bases, with 9 bases between the two germline ends. This CDR3 region has 14 residues. The CDR3: CASSPPAYSYEQYF. Here the CDR3 DNA reads TGTGCCAGCTCACCGCCCGCGTACTCCTACGAGCAGTACTTC.

The rearrangement uses TRBV28 and TRBJ2-7; 10 positions agree with TRBD1. The trim removed 5 bases at V and 12 bases at J, leaving 10 bases unmatched. The germline CDR1 and CDR2 sequences are MDHEN and SYDVKM. CDR3 size: 13 residues. The CDR3 nucleotides read TGTGCCAGCAGTAACGCGGGACAGGGGTCGGGGTACGTC. This encodes CASSNAGQGSGYV.

V usage is TRBV7-8 and J usage is TRBJ1-1, with a possible D match to TRBD1 (6 bases). The CDR3 is made up of 13 amino acids. The V gene lost 1 base and the J gene lost 6 bases, with 9 bases spanning the gap. CDR1 and CDR2 (germline): SGHVS, FQNEAQ. The CDR3 sequence is CASSLVYRAEAFF. In DNA, the CDR3 is TGTGCCAGCAGCTTAGTGTACAGGGCTGAAGCTTTCTTT.

The chain employs TRBV5-1 and TRBJ1-2; tentative D call: TRBD1 (5 bases). V dropped 3 bases and J dropped 2 bases, with 17 bases sitting between them. This CDR3 has 16 amino acids. CDR1 is SGHRS and CDR2 is YFSETQ in the germline V gene. CDR3 residues: CASSSPQVGRNYGYTF. The CDR3 nucleotides read TGCGCCAGCAGCTCCCCTCAGGTGGGGCGGAACTATGGCTACACCTTC.

The V call is TRBV7-2, the J call TRBJ1-1; possibly TRBD1 for D (5 bases). There are 14 residues in the CDR3. V was clipped by 4 bases and J by 1 base, with 10 bases between them. Germline V lookup: CDR1 SGHTA, CDR2 FQGNSA. CDR3 nucleotides: TGTGCCAGCAGCTACCGGGGGGGGAACACTGAAGCTTTCTTT. Residues: CASSYRGGNTEAFF.

The rearrangement uses TRBV6-5 and TRBJ1-1, with D uncertain. This CDR3 comprises 13 residues. V lost 6 bases, J lost 1 base, and 9 bases lay in between. Germline V CDR1 and CDR2: MNHEY, SVGAGI. The chain's CDR3 is CASSLGGNTEAFF. CDR3 coding DNA: TGTGCCAGCAGCCTGGGAGGGAACACTGAAGCTTTCTTT.

The gene calls are TRBV21-1 and TRBJ1-1; no check of the table's D call, TRBD1, against the DNA was made. TRBV21-1 corresponds to a pseudogene. The CDR3 spans 13 residues. CDR3 bases: TGTGCCAGCAGCAGACAGGGGTGGACTGAAGCTTTCTTT. Translated, it gives CASSRQGWTEAFF.

This clone has a single count. CDR3 loop: CASNQGAYYGYTF. The CDR3 DNA is TGTGCCAGCAATCAGGGGGCTTACTATGGCTACACCTTC. V gene TRBV28 combines with J gene TRBJ1-2; TRBD1 aligns across 8 bases. The germline V gene has CDR1 MDHEN and CDR2 SYDVKM. J lost 3 bases, V lost 7 bases, and 4 bases had no gene match. The CDR3 sequence is 13 residues long.